A selection of T cell receptor beta chains follows, all from one sample in a study of PD-1 blockade in mismatch repair-deficient tumors. Data came from immunoSEQ multiplex PCR; TCRdb stores just in-frame clones and leaves some out. Of 120,000 or so clones in the sample, 86% were seen once. Here the sequenced sample was peripheral blood, taken 44 weeks after starting pembrolizumab. Receptor source: an adult with mismatch repair-deficient cancer. CDR3s include the opening cysteine and the closing phenylalanine or tryptophan. Fields, in order: V gene, clone size, D gene, J gene, CDR3 protein, CDR3 DNA. D genes are given only for firm matches. Not all rows give a size; the values are once, few, many and, for expanded clones, a class.

v_gene: TRBV7-7; abundance: NA; d_gene: TRBD1; j_gene: TRBJ2-5; CDR3aa: CASSPTGGRETQYF; CDR3nt: TGTGCTAGCAGCCCTACAGGGGGCCGAGAGACCCAGTACTTC
v_gene: TRBV5-1; abundance: NA; d_gene: TRBD1; j_gene: TRBJ2-1; CDR3aa: CASSWSEPGTGSSSYNEQFF; CDR3nt: TGCGCCAGCAGCTGGAGCGAACCCGGGACAGGGTCGAGCTCCTACAATGAGCAGTTCTTC
v_gene: TRBV28; abundance: NA; d_gene: NA; j_gene: TRBJ1-2; CDR3aa: CASRPTGVVGYTF; CDR3nt: TGTGCCAGCAGACCAACTGGGGTGGTAGGCTACACCTTC
v_gene: TRBV19; abundance: NA; d_gene: NA; j_gene: TRBJ2-7; CDR3aa: CASSPSPGPVKQYF; CDR3nt: TGTGCCAGTAGTCCCTCACCGGGGCCCGTCAAGCAGTACTTC
v_gene: TRBV30; abundance: few; d_gene: NA; j_gene: TRBJ2-3; CDR3aa: CAWSVLVDTQYF; CDR3nt: TGTGCCTGGAGTGTACTGGTGGATACGCAGTATTTT
v_gene: TRBV28; abundance: NA; d_gene: TRBD2; j_gene: TRBJ2-5; CDR3aa: CASRPRGSGSTETQYF; CDR3nt: TGTGCCAGCAGGCCCCGGGGCAGCGGGAGCACCGAGACCCAGTACTTC
v_gene: TRBV11-2; abundance: NA; d_gene: TRBD2; j_gene: TRBJ2-3; CDR3aa: CASSPGTSGSGDTQYF; CDR3nt: TGTGCCAGCAGCCCGGGGACTAGCGGGAGTGGAGATACGCAGTATTTT
v_gene: TRBV4-1; abundance: NA; d_gene: NA; j_gene: TRBJ2-5; CDR3aa: CASSQDYAGLGTQYF; CDR3nt: TGCGCCAGCAGCCAAGATTATGCGGGGCTGGGGACCCAGTACTTC
v_gene: TRBV11-3; abundance: NA; d_gene: NA; j_gene: TRBJ2-2; CDR3aa: CASTLGLQNTGELFF; CDR3nt: TGTGCCAGCACCCTAGGGCTCCAGAACACCGGGGAGCTGTTTTTT
v_gene: TRBV5-1; abundance: NA; d_gene: NA; j_gene: TRBJ2-5; CDR3aa: CASSLRGRQETQYF; CDR3nt: TGCGCCAGCAGCTTGAGGGGCCGTCAAGAGACCCAGTACTTC
v_gene: TRBV11-3; abundance: NA; d_gene: NA; j_gene: TRBJ2-3; CDR3aa: CASSIGTDTDTQYF; CDR3nt: TGTGCCAGCAGCATCGGGACGGACACAGATACGCAGTATTTT
v_gene: TRBV11-2; abundance: NA; d_gene: NA; j_gene: TRBJ1-1; CDR3aa: CASSLGGSGNAAFF; CDR3nt: TGTGCCAGCAGCTTAGGCGGGTCAGGGAACGCGGCTTTCTTT
v_gene: TRBV4-1; abundance: NA; d_gene: NA; j_gene: TRBJ2-1; CDR3aa: CASTPWVGAQNPNEQFF; CDR3nt: TGCGCCAGCACGCCCTGGGTGGGGGCACAGAACCCCAATGAGCAGTTCTTC
v_gene: TRBV21-1; abundance: NA; d_gene: NA; j_gene: TRBJ1-1; CDR3aa: CARNTEAFF; CDR3nt: TGTGCCAGAAACACTGAAGCTTTCTTT
v_gene: TRBV15; abundance: NA; d_gene: TRBD2; j_gene: TRBJ2-1; CDR3aa: CATSRETSGRGNEQFF; CDR3nt: TGTGCCACCAGCAGAGAGACTAGCGGAAGGGGTAATGAGCAGTTCTTC
v_gene: TRBV4-1; abundance: few; d_gene: NA; j_gene: TRBJ1-4; CDR3aa: CASMGEKLFF; CDR3nt: TGCGCCAGCATGGGCGAAAAACTGTTTTTT
v_gene: TRBV5-1; abundance: once; d_gene: NA; j_gene: TRBJ2-5; CDR3aa: CASSLDRTETQYF; CDR3nt: TGCGCCAGCAGCTTGGACAGGACGGAGACCCAGTACTTC
v_gene: TRBV30; abundance: once; d_gene: TRBD2; j_gene: TRBJ2-7; CDR3aa: CAWSPPWTSGTYEQYF; CDR3nt: TGTGCCTGGAGTCCCCCCTGGACTAGCGGAACCTACGAGCAGTACTTC
v_gene: TRBV6-6; abundance: NA; d_gene: TRBD1; j_gene: TRBJ1-5; CDR3aa: CASRETGDHQPQHF; CDR3nt: TGTGCCAGCAGGGAAACAGGGGACCATCAGCCCCAGCATTTT
v_gene: TRBV7-9; abundance: once; d_gene: NA; j_gene: TRBJ2-5; CDR3aa: CASSLGSAGPQETQYF; CDR3nt: TGTGCCAGCAGCTTAGGATCAGCGGGTCCCCAAGAGACCCAGTACTTC
v_gene: TRBV4-2; abundance: NA; d_gene: TRBD2; j_gene: TRBJ2-3; CDR3aa: CASSQEVGVAGDTQYF; CDR3nt: TGTGCCAGCAGCCAAGAGGTGGGAGTAGCGGGAGATACGCAGTATTTT
v_gene: TRBV4-1; abundance: NA; d_gene: NA; j_gene: TRBJ2-7; CDR3aa: CASSQVPVTEQYF; CDR3nt: TGCGCCAGCAGCCAAGTGCCAGTGACCGAGCAGTACTTC
v_gene: TRBV19; abundance: NA; d_gene: NA; j_gene: TRBJ2-4; CDR3aa: CASSMEGLDKNIQYF; CDR3nt: TGTGCCAGTAGTATGGAGGGACTGGACAAAAACATTCAGTACTTC
v_gene: TRBV2; abundance: NA; d_gene: NA; j_gene: TRBJ1-5; CDR3aa: CASSRDLGSNQPQHF; CDR3nt: TGTGCCAGCAGTCGGGACCTGGGTAGCAATCAGCCCCAGCATTTT
v_gene: TRBV5-1; abundance: NA; d_gene: TRBD2; j_gene: TRBJ2-3; CDR3aa: CASSLAGLAGDTQYF; CDR3nt: TGCGCCAGCAGCTTGGCAGGACTAGCGGGAGATACGCAGTATTTT
v_gene: TRBV10-3; abundance: NA; d_gene: TRBD2; j_gene: TRBJ2-7; CDR3aa: CAITPGRGEQYF; CDR3nt: TGTGCCATCACCCCGGGGAGGGGCGAGCAGTACTTC
v_gene: TRBV6-6; abundance: NA; d_gene: NA; j_gene: TRBJ2-1; CDR3aa: CASSYFSASVDEQFF; CDR3nt: TGTGCCAGCAGTTACTTTTCGGCTAGCGTCGATGAGCAGTTCTTC
v_gene: TRBV18; abundance: NA; d_gene: NA; j_gene: TRBJ2-2; CDR3aa: CASSEPGQRNTGELFF; CDR3nt: TGTGCCAGCTCAGAACCGGGACAAAGAAACACCGGGGAGCTGTTTTTT
v_gene: TRBV4-3; abundance: NA; d_gene: NA; j_gene: TRBJ2-2; CDR3aa: CASSQDLGLTGELFF; CDR3nt: TGCGCCAGCAGCCAAGATTTAGGCCTCACCGGGGAGCTGTTTTTT
v_gene: TRBV29-1; abundance: NA; d_gene: NA; j_gene: TRBJ1-2; CDR3aa: CSTVRGAEGYTF; CDR3nt: TGCAGCACCGTGCGGGGGGCGGAGGGCTACACCTTC
v_gene: TRBV5-1; abundance: few; d_gene: NA; j_gene: TRBJ1-2; CDR3aa: CASSYGLGYTF; CDR3nt: TGCGCCAGCAGCTACGGGTTAGGCTACACCTTC
v_gene: TRBV19; abundance: NA; d_gene: NA; j_gene: TRBJ1-1; CDR3aa: CASSIGRGWGTEAFF; CDR3nt: TGTGCCAGTAGTATAGGGAGGGGTTGGGGCACTGAAGCTTTCTTT
v_gene: TRBV6-1; abundance: once; d_gene: NA; j_gene: TRBJ2-5; CDR3aa: CASGVGVETQYF; CDR3nt: TGTGCCAGCGGAGTAGGGGTGGAGACCCAGTACTTC
v_gene: TRBV28; abundance: NA; d_gene: NA; j_gene: TRBJ2-7; CDR3aa: CASSLWSGASYEQYF; CDR3nt: TGTGCCAGCAGTTTATGGTCAGGGGCTTCCTACGAGCAGTACTTC
v_gene: TRBV7-9; abundance: NA; d_gene: TRBD2; j_gene: TRBJ2-3; CDR3aa: CASSLSLAGAGSDTQYF; CDR3nt: TGTGCCAGCAGCTTATCCTTAGCGGGAGCAGGTTCAGATACGCAGTATTTT
v_gene: TRBV27; abundance: NA; d_gene: NA; j_gene: TRBJ2-6; CDR3aa: CASSLPTDSGANVLTF; CDR3nt: TGTGCCAGCAGTCTCCCGACAGACTCTGGGGCCAACGTCCTGACTTTC
v_gene: TRBV7-8; abundance: NA; d_gene: NA; j_gene: TRBJ2-5; CDR3aa: CASSLAGGRMETQYF; CDR3nt: TGTGCCAGCAGCTTAGCAGGTGGGAGGATGGAGACCCAGTACTTC
v_gene: TRBV2; abundance: NA; d_gene: NA; j_gene: TRBJ1-5; CDR3aa: CASRTEDRDSNQPQHF; CDR3nt: TGTGCCAGCAGGACTGAGGACAGAGATAGCAATCAGCCCCAGCATTTT
v_gene: TRBV18; abundance: few; d_gene: TRBD2; j_gene: TRBJ2-7; CDR3aa: CASSPQREGYEQYF; CDR3nt: TGTGCCAGCTCACCACAACGGGAGGGGTACGAGCAGTACTTC
v_gene: TRBV4-1; abundance: few; d_gene: NA; j_gene: TRBJ2-7; CDR3aa: CASSHVLSSYEQYF; CDR3nt: TGCGCCAGCAGCCACGTGTTGAGCTCCTACGAGCAGTACTTC
v_gene: TRBV28; abundance: NA; d_gene: NA; j_gene: TRBJ2-4; CDR3aa: CASTPRDLKNIQYF; CDR3nt: TGTGCCAGCACTCCCCGGGACCTAAAAAACATTCAGTACTTC
v_gene: TRBV4-3; abundance: NA; d_gene: TRBD1; j_gene: TRBJ1-6; CDR3aa: CASSQDLGINRGRYSPLHF; CDR3nt: TGCGCCAGCAGCCAAGATCTGGGAATTAACAGGGGCCGGTATTCACCCCTCCACTTT
v_gene: TRBV27; abundance: NA; d_gene: NA; j_gene: TRBJ2-2; CDR3aa: CASSLGLGRSRELFF; CDR3nt: TGTGCCAGCAGCCTCGGGCTGGGCAGGTCCCGGGAGCTGTTTTTT
v_gene: TRBV5-8; abundance: NA; d_gene: NA; j_gene: TRBJ1-5; CDR3aa: CASSLYPGLRNNQPQHF; CDR3nt: TGTGCCAGCAGCTTATACCCGGGACTCCGAAACAATCAGCCCCAGCATTTT
v_gene: TRBV6-5; abundance: NA; d_gene: NA; j_gene: TRBJ2-5; CDR3aa: CASSYGHFQETQYF; CDR3nt: TGTGCCAGCAGTTACGGGCACTTCCAAGAGACCCAGTACTTC
v_gene: TRBV6-6; abundance: NA; d_gene: NA; j_gene: TRBJ1-1; CDR3aa: CASSFRREAFF; CDR3nt: TGTGCCAGCAGTTTCCGGCGTGAAGCTTTCTTT
v_gene: TRBV9; abundance: NA; d_gene: TRBD1; j_gene: TRBJ1-2; CDR3aa: CASSQDHTGGGYGYTF; CDR3nt: TGTGCCAGCAGCCAGGACCACACAGGGGGCGGCTATGGCTACACCTTC
v_gene: TRBV27; abundance: few; d_gene: TRBD1; j_gene: TRBJ2-7; CDR3aa: CASSWDRVRQYF; CDR3nt: TGTGCCAGCAGTTGGGACAGGGTTCGGCAGTACTTC
v_gene: TRBV19; abundance: NA; d_gene: NA; j_gene: TRBJ1-5; CDR3aa: CASSIDEGMGQPQHF; CDR3nt: TGTGCCAGTAGTATAGATGAAGGGATGGGGCAGCCCCAGCATTTT
v_gene: TRBV9; abundance: NA; d_gene: TRBD2; j_gene: TRBJ2-3; CDR3aa: CASSYGTSDSTDTQYF; CDR3nt: TGTGCCAGCAGCTATGGGACTAGCGATAGCACAGATACGCAGTATTTT
v_gene: TRBV6-4; abundance: NA; d_gene: TRBD1; j_gene: TRBJ2-3; CDR3aa: CASSEFPDRATDTQYF; CDR3nt: TGTGCCAGCAGTGAGTTTCCGGACAGGGCCACAGATACGCAGTATTTT
v_gene: TRBV29-1; abundance: once; d_gene: NA; j_gene: TRBJ1-1; CDR3aa: CSAHPGTSEAFF; CDR3nt: TGCAGCGCCCACCCCGGGACTTCTGAAGCTTTCTTT
v_gene: TRBV7-6; abundance: NA; d_gene: NA; j_gene: TRBJ2-7; CDR3aa: CASSYARAYEQYF; CDR3nt: TGTGCCAGCAGCTACGCCCGGGCCTACGAGCAGTACTTC
v_gene: TRBV5-1; abundance: NA; d_gene: NA; j_gene: TRBJ2-7; CDR3aa: CASSWGTTEQYF; CDR3nt: TGCGCCAGCAGCTGGGGGACAACCGAGCAGTACTTC
v_gene: TRBV10-3; abundance: NA; d_gene: NA; j_gene: TRBJ2-2; CDR3aa: CAIGSPTGELFF; CDR3nt: TGTGCCATCGGTTCGCCGACCGGGGAGCTGTTTTTT
v_gene: TRBV12-5; abundance: NA; d_gene: TRBD1; j_gene: TRBJ2-7; CDR3aa: CASGVDRAEQYF; CDR3nt: TGTGCTAGTGGGGTGGACAGGGCCGAGCAGTACTTC
v_gene: TRBV25-1; abundance: NA; d_gene: NA; j_gene: TRBJ2-3; CDR3aa: CASSERGETDTQYF; CDR3nt: TGTGCCAGCAGTGAGAGGGGCGAAACAGATACGCAGTATTTT
v_gene: TRBV11-3; abundance: NA; d_gene: NA; j_gene: TRBJ1-1; CDR3aa: CASSPIRSVVTEAFF; CDR3nt: TGTGCCAGCAGCCCGATCCGGTCGGTGGTCACTGAAGCTTTCTTT
v_gene: TRBV5-8; abundance: NA; d_gene: TRBD1; j_gene: TRBJ1-1; CDR3aa: CASSLGQGGLNTEAFF; CDR3nt: TGTGCCAGCAGCTTGGGACAGGGAGGCTTGAACACTGAAGCTTTCTTT
v_gene: TRBV4-3; abundance: NA; d_gene: TRBD2; j_gene: TRBJ2-7; CDR3aa: CASSQDAPGLAGPYEQYF; CDR3nt: TGCGCCAGCAGCCAAGATGCGCCCGGACTAGCGGGACCCTACGAGCAGTACTTC